These 27 T cell receptor beta chains share one sample of origin, sequenced in a study of monozygotic twins with inflammatory bowel disease. Using the 5' RACE reads, TCRdb records one entry per CDR3 protein without DNA. Its table records some 400,000 distinct CDR3 sequences. The sample taken for sequencing was blood. Source of these receptors: a human donor with ulcerative colitis or Crohn's disease, or a healthy co-twin of an affected twin (not recorded which).

V gene TRBV25-1 combines with J gene TRBJ1-2; TCRdb reports TRBD1, a call that lacks DNA to check it against. Germline assignment: CDR1 MGHDK and CDR2 SYGVNS. This CDR3 is built from 14 residues. The CDR3 sequence: CASSEADRGNGYTF.

This chain connects TRBV7-2 to TRBJ2-3. Per the germline V gene, CDR1 is SGHTA and CDR2 is FQGNSA. The CDR3 spans 16 residues. The CDR3 reads CASSSYLGFESDTQYF.

The chain links TRBV4-2 to TRBJ1-1. The CDR3 consists of 13 residues. From germline, CDR1 is LGHNA and CDR2 YNFKEQ. CDR3 sequence reads: CASSPEMNTEAFF.

The chain recombines TRBV5-4 with TRBJ2-1; the TCRdb call, TRBD1, lacks DNA for checking. There are 15 residues in the CDR3. Germline values: CDR1 SGHNT, CDR2 YYREEE (reference sequence). The CDR3 reads CASLPGGGALNEQFF. Full variable domain (outside the CDR3, taken from reference TRBV5-4 and TRBJ2-1): ETGVTQSPTHLIKTRGQQVTLRCSSQSGHNTVSWYQQALGQGPQFIFQYYREEENGRGNFPPRFSGLQFPNYSSELNVNALELDDSALYLCASLPGGGALNEQFFGPGTRLTVL.

This rearrangement joins TRBV6-1 to TRBJ1-6. The CDR3 totals 14 residues. Germline values: CDR1 MNHNS, CDR2 SASEGT. The CDR3 reads CASSSGTNGSPLHF.

The chain has TRBV11-2 and TRBJ1-1; TCRdb indicates TRBD1, and absent DNA this call remains unverified. There are 17 residues in the CDR3. Germline CDR1 and CDR2: SGHAT and FQNNGV. The CDR3 reads CASSRVTGGGMNTEAFF. The variable domain in full, with the rest retrieved from reference TRBV11-2 and TRBJ1-1, is EAGVAQSPRYKIIEKRQSVAFWCNPISGHATLYWYQQILGQGPKLLIQFQNNGVVDDSQLPKDRFSAERLKGVDSTLKIQPAKLEDSAVYLCASSRVTGGGMNTEAFFGQGTRLTVV.

The chain is built from TRBV5-6 and TRBJ2-1; TCRdb lists TRBD2, though no DNA is available to test this call. The CDR3 sequence is 19 residues long. Germline V lookup: CDR1 SGHDT, CDR2 YYEEEE. The CDR3 loop reads CASSQGLAGGPDSYNEQFF.

The chain joins TRBV5-1 to TRBJ1-1; TCRdb calls TRBD1, which cannot be checked without DNA. The V gene's germline CDR1 is SGHRS and CDR2 YFSETQ. The CDR3 spans 14 residues. The CDR3 here is CASSRTPPDTEAFF.

The chain has TRBV30 and TRBJ1-5; TCRdb's D gene call, TRBD1, goes unchecked for lack of DNA. The CDR3 runs 17 residues. Germline V CDR1 and CDR2: GTSNPN, SVGIG (reference sequence). The CDR3 loop is CAWSSDRGSVLNQPQHF.

The gene calls are TRBV27 and TRBJ2-7. Germline-derived CDR1 and CDR2 are MNHEY and SMNVEV (reference sequence). The CDR3 sequence is 15 residues long. The chain's CDR3 is CASSLYPGSSYEQYF.

This rearrangement joins TRBV6-2 or TRBV6-3 to TRBJ2-7; with no DNA, the TCRdb D assignment of TRBD1 cannot be verified. This CDR3 region has 18 residues. Germline CDR1 MNHEY, CDR2 SVGEGT. CDR3 amino acids: CASSYRDGQGGGFYEQYF.

This chain joins TRBV18 and TRBJ2-1; lacking DNA, the TRBD1 call made by TCRdb goes unchecked. The CDR3 is 14 residues long. Germline values: CDR1 KGHSH, CDR2 LQKENI. Here the CDR3 reads CASSPVIPGNEQFF.

This chain links TRBV5-1 with TRBJ1-1. Germline V gene data show CDR1 as SGHRS and CDR2 as YFSETQ. This CDR3 has 13 residues. CDR3 in amino acids: CASSQDRNTEAFF.

The rearrangement joins TRBV28 to TRBJ2-2; TCRdb selects TRBD2, and the lack of DNA leaves this call unchecked. The CDR3 extends over 16 amino acids. The V gene's germline CDR1 is MDHEN and CDR2 SYDVKM. The CDR3 protein is CASSLEVKRDSGELFF.

V gene TRBV5-1 combines with J gene TRBJ2-1; TCRdb names TRBD2, which stays unverified in the absence of DNA. The CDR3 runs to 16 residues. Germline CDR1 is SGHRS and CDR2 is YFSETQ. The CDR3: CASSLVSSGRSNEQFF.

This chain uses TRBV20-1 with TRBJ1-5; the D call from TCRdb, TRBD1, cannot be confirmed without DNA. Germline V gene lookup returns CDR1 DFQATT and CDR2 SNEGSKA (reference sequence). The CDR3 runs to 12 residues. CDR3: CSANRVGQPQHF.

The V and J genes are TRBV7-2 and TRBJ1-5; lacking DNA, the TRBD1 call made by TCRdb goes unchecked. Germline CDR1 reads SGHTA; CDR2 reads FQGNSA. The CDR3 contains 15 residues. CDR3 sequence: CASSLAVRVDQPQHF. The full variable domain, with the rest looked up from reference TRBV7-2 and TRBJ1-5, is GAGVSQSPSNKVTEKGKDVELRCDPISGHTALYWYRQSLGQGLEFLIYFQGNSAPDKSGLPSDRFSAERTGGSVSTLTIQRTQQEDSAVYLCASSLAVRVDQPQHFGDGTRLSIL.

The chain's CDR3 is CSASPGTAGNTIYF. This chain joins TRBV20-1 and TRBJ1-3; the TCRdb D gene call, TRBD1, has no DNA to confirm it. Germline CDR1 DFQATT, CDR2 SNEGSKA (reference sequence). CDR3 size: 14 residues.

The V and J genes are TRBV12-3 or TRBV12-4 and TRBJ1-6; TCRdb proposes TRBD1, but this gene call is untestable without DNA. There are 14 residues in the CDR3. The CDR3 sequence: CASSPRDRGYPLHF.

The rearrangement joins TRBV5-1 to TRBJ2-2; TCRdb calls TRBD1, which cannot be checked without DNA. Germline V gene lookup returns CDR1 SGHRS and CDR2 YFSETQ. The CDR3 consists of 15 residues. The CDR3 sequence: CASSPLTGVTGELFF.

The chain recombines TRBV7-9 with TRBJ2-7; as DNA is missing, the TRBD1 call by TCRdb cannot be tested. The germline V gene encodes CDR1 SEHNR and CDR2 FQNEAQ (reference sequence). This CDR3 is built from 15 residues. The CDR3 loop reads CASSTSGPSSYEQYF. Filled out from reference TRBV7-9 and TRBJ2-7, the complete variable domain reads DTGVSQNPRHKITKRGQNVTFRCDPISEHNRLYWYRQTLGQGPEFLTYFQNEAQLEKSRLLSDRFSAERPKGSFSTLEIQRTEQGDSAMYLCASSTSGPSSYEQYFGPGTRLTVT.

The V call is TRBV5-1, the J call TRBJ1-2. This CDR3 is 15 amino acids long. Germline values: CDR1 SGHRS, CDR2 YFSETQ. CDR3 protein: CASSLVPRANYGYTF.

CDR3 sequence reads: CASSPETGIGGNTIYF. The chain links TRBV7-2 to TRBJ1-3; TCRdb's assignment of TRBD1 cannot be checked, as there is no DNA. The CDR3 extends over 16 amino acids. Germline V gene lookup returns CDR1 SGHTA and CDR2 FQGNSA.

V gene TRBV20-1 combines with J gene TRBJ1-6; with no DNA, the TCRdb D assignment of TRBD1 cannot be verified. There are 16 residues in the CDR3. CDR1 and CDR2 from the germline V gene are DFQATT and SNEGSKA (reference sequence). The CDR3 sequence: CSATDRGSSYNSPLHF.

The chain uses TRBV10-3 and TRBJ2-1; TCRdb lists TRBD2, though no DNA is available to test this call. The CDR3 totals 15 residues. Germline CDR1 ENHRY, CDR2 SYGVKD. The CDR3 loop is CAIASAERSYNEQFF.

V and J are TRBV5-5 and TRBJ2-7; absent DNA, TCRdb's TRBD1 call cannot be checked. Germline CDR1 and CDR2: SGHKS and YYEKEE (reference sequence). CDR3 length: 13 amino acids. CDR3 loop: CASSFQGTGEQYF.

This sequence joins TRBV7-2 and TRBJ1-4; absent DNA, TCRdb's TRBD1 call cannot be checked. Germline loops: CDR1 SGHTA, CDR2 FQGNSA. This CDR3 has 15 residues. The CDR3 sequence is CASSTGQGRDEKLFF.